This T cell receptor beta chain was recorded in a study of cytomegalovirus exposure and HLA in healthy donors. Amplification used 60 Vbeta primers and 13 Jbeta primers. Clones were sequenced by immunoSEQ multiplex PCR, and TCRdb holds only the in-frame ones, with some missing. The sample holds 130,000 or so clones, approximately 67% seen once. This clone was picked up a small number of times. Its antigen is undetermined. General study results and limits: Overall, under 200 TCR beta chains were annotated as cytomegalovirus-associated.

Germline V gives CDR1 SGHAT, CDR2 FQNNGV. The V end lost 5 bases, the J end lost 4 bases, and 12 bases lay between the germline ends. The length of the CDR3 is 14 residues. Those who donated were healthy bone marrow donors. The specimen was PBMCs. The TCR sequence derives from a woman aged 60-70 years in good health and CMV-seronegative. The chain combines TRBV11-2 with TRBJ2-1; TRBD2 is a possible D gene (5 bases). The CDR3 region is CASSLNPGYNEQFF. CDR3 nucleotide sequence: TGTGCCAGCAGCCTGAACCCGGGGTACAATGAGCAGTTCTTC.